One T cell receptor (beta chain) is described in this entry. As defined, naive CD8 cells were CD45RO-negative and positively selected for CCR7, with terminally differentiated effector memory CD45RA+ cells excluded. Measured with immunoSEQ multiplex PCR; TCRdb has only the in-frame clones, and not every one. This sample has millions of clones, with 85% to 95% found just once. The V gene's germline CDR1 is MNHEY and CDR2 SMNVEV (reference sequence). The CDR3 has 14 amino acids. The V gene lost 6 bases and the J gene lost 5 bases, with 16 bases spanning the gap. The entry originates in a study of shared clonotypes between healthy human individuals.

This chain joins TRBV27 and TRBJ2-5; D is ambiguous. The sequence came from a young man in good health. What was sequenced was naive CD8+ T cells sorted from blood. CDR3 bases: TGTGCCAGCAGCCTTGGGGTTTTAGGGGAGACCCAGTACTTC. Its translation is CASSLGVLGETQYF.